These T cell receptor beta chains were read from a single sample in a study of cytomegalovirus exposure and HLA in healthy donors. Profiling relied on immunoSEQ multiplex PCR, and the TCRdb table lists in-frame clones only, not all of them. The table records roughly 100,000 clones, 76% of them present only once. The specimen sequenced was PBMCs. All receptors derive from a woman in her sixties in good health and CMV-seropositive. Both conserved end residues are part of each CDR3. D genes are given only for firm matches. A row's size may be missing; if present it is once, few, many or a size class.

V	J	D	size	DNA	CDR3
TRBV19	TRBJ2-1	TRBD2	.	TGTGCATCAAGGGGGGCCGGGATAGCGGGAGGGGAGCAGTTCTTC	CASRGAGIAGGEQFF
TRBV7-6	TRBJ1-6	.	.	TGTGCCAGCAGCGAGGGGACTGATTCACCCCTCCACTTT	CASSEGTDSPLHF
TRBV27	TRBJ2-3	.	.	TGTGCCAGCAGTCCGGGTACGGCGCAGTATTTT	CASSPGTAQYF
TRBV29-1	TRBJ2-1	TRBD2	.	TGCAGCGTTGGACCGACTAGCGGGAGCCCGGTGGGCTACAATGAGCAGTTCTTC	CSVGPTSGSPVGYNEQFF
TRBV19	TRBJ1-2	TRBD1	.	TGTGCCAGTAGTAAGGGACAGCCTACTTTCTATGGCTACACCTTC	CASSKGQPTFYGYTF
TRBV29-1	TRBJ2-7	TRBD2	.	TGCAGCGCCGAGGGACTAGCACCCAACGAGCAGTACTTC	CSAEGLAPNEQYF
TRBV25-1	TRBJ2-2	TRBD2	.	TGTGCCAGCAGTTCTCGGACTAGCGGAGAGAACACCGGGGAGCTGTTTTTT	CASSSRTSGENTGELFF
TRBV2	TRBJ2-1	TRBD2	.	TGTGCCAGCAGCGGAGGACTAGCGGCTTACAATGAGCAGTTCTTC	CASSGGLAAYNEQFF
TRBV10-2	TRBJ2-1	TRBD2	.	TGCGCCAGCAGTCCGGGACTAGCGGGAGTTTGGTCCTACAATGAGCAGTTCTTC	CASSPGLAGVWSYNEQFF
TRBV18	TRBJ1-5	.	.	TGTGCCAGCTCACCTGAGCACCTTAGCAATCAGCCCCAGCATTTT	CASSPEHLSNQPQHF
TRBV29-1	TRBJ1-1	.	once	TGCAGCGTTGAGAGGGTTCTGGGCACTGAAGCTTTCTTT	CSVERVLGTEAFF
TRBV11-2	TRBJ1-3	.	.	TGTGCCAGCAGCTTAGATTGGGGAGGGAACACCATATATTTT	CASSLDWGGNTIYF
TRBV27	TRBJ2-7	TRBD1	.	TGTGCCAGCAGTTTATATTCGGACAGGGTCTACGAGCAGTACTTC	CASSLYSDRVYEQYF
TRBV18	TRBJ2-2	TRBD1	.	TGTGCCAGCTCACCCCAGGGGGCAGACGGGGAGCTGTTTTTT	CASSPQGADGELFF
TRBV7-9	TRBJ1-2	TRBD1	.	TGTGCCAGCAGCTTGGCAGGGGGCTATGGCTACACCTTC	CASSLAGGYGYTF
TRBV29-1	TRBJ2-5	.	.	TGCAGCGTTGAAGGGGGCTTCCAAGAGACCCAGTACTTC	CSVEGGFQETQYF
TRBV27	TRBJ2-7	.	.	TGTGCCAGCAGCCGAGGGGGCTACGAGCAGTACTTC	CASSRGGYEQYF